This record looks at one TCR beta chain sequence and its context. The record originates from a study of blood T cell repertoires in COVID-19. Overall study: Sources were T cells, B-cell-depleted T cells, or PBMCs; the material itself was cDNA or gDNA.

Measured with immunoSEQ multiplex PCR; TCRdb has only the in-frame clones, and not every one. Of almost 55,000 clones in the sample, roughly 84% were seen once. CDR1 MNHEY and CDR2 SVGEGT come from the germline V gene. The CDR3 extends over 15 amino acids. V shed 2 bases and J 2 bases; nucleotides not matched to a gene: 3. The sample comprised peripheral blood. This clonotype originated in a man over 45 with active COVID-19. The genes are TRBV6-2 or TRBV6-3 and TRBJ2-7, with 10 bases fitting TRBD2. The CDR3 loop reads CASSYLAGDAYEQYF. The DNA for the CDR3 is TGTGCCAGCAGTTACCTAGCGGGGGACGCCTACGAGCAGTACTTC.